The 7 T cell receptor beta chains presented below share a single source sample, sequenced in a study of T-cell memory formation after mild COVID-19. TCRdb used MiXCR to reprocess the 5' RACE reads, holding one entry per CDR3 protein. The data contain tens of thousands of distinct CDR3 sequences, 12% of them singletons. The sample consisted of PBMCs or a T cell subset sorted from them (not recorded which). The source of these receptors is a man aged 18 to 35 who had mild COVID-19 (a few samples of this study predate the infection). Cell type and time point are not known.

This clonotype was recorded at least ten times. CDR3 coding DNA: TGCGCCAGCAGCTTGCAGCGGGCGAGCTCCGAGCAGTACTTC. Protein product: CASSLQRASSEQYF. The chain employs TRBV5-1 and TRBJ2-7; a possible D gene is TRBD2 (6 bases). V lost 1 base, J lost 6 bases, and 14 bases lay in between. This CDR3 is 14 amino acids long. CDR1 and CDR2 from the germline V gene are SGHRS and YFSETQ.

The V and J genes are TRBV29-1 and TRBJ2-2, with D uncertain. The CDR3 loop spans 10 amino acids. Looked up from germline, CDR1 is SQVTM and CDR2 is ANQGSEA. V lost 7 bases, J lost 7 bases, and 7 bases lay in between. In DNA, the CDR3 is TGCAGCGCCTTTCACGGGGAGCTGTTTTTT. Amino acid sequence: CSAFHGELFF.

Only a few counts were recorded for this clonotype. The J gene is TRBJ1-6, the V gene TRBV30; D gene unclear. Germline values: CDR1 GTSNPN, CDR2 SVGIG (reference sequence). Trimming took 0 bases from V and 9 from J, leaving 9 bases between them. This CDR3 has 13 residues. The CDR3 spells CAWSVLGSSPLHF. DNA for the CDR3: TGTGCCTGGAGTGTTTTGGGTTCTTCACCCCTCCACTTT.

This clonotype was recorded a few times. This chain connects TRBV7-6 to TRBJ2-5, with 14 bases that match TRBD2. V lost 6 bases and J lost 3; bases outside the gene matches: 9. Germline V gene data show CDR1 as SGHVS and CDR2 as FNYEAQ. This CDR3 contains 17 residues. CDR3 sequence: CASSPGLAGDSEETQYF. CDR3 DNA: TGTGCCAGCAGTCCGGGACTAGCGGGAGATTCAGAAGAGACCCAGTACTTC.

This clonotype came up a few times. This chain connects TRBV4-3 to TRBJ2-2, with TRBD2 as a possible D gene (5 bases). Trimming shortened V by 0 bases and J by 4 bases, and 12 bases separated the two germline ends. This CDR3 spans 16 amino acids. The V gene's germline CDR1 is LGHNA and CDR2 YSLEER. As DNA, the CDR3 is TGCGCCAGCAGCCAAGAGGCCCGGGGTCGCACCGGGGAGCTGTTTTTT. Protein: CASSQEARGRTGELFF.

This clonotype turned up a few times. The chain couples TRBV10-3 to TRBJ1-5, with 9 bases that match TRBD1. The J segment lost 7 bases and the V segment lost 11 bases, leaving 9 bases of the junction unmatched. CDR1 ENHRY and CDR2 SYGVKD come from the germline V gene. The CDR3 runs 13 residues. CDR3 in amino acids: CASRDRDRQPQHF. The CDR3 bases are TGTGCCTCCCGGGACAGGGATCGGCAGCCCCAGCATTTT.

V is TRBV29-1 and J is TRBJ1-1; TRBD1 matches at 7 bases. With V trimmed by 6 bases and J by 0 bases, 7 bases remained unmatched. Per the germline V gene, CDR1 is SQVTM and CDR2 is ANQGSEA. The CDR3 contains 14 residues. The CDR3 sequence: CSVATGWLNTEAFF. CDR3 DNA: TGCAGCGTGGCGACAGGGTGGCTGAACACTGAAGCTTTCTTT.